Below, one T cell receptor beta chain is given with its context. The antigen remains undetermined. Germline CDR1 KGHSH, CDR2 LQKENI. The CDR3 runs to 16 residues. J was trimmed by 2 bases and V by 2 bases; bases with no gene match: 9. The PCR employed 60 Vbeta primers together with 13 Jbeta primers. The data were produced by immunoSEQ multiplex PCR, yet TCRdb's version contains in-frame clones alone and is incomplete. This sample lists 200,000 or so clones; its ten largest clones have around 1.1%. The sample belongs to a study of cytomegalovirus exposure and HLA in healthy donors. Broader study findings: The authors listed approximately 160 TCR beta chains as cytomegalovirus-associated. Looking again later, the authors saw that most CMV-associated TCR beta chains seemed HLA-restricted. Across all donors, roughly uniform sequencing depth was an assumption of the presence/absence analyses.

This sequence joins TRBV18 and TRBJ2-7, with 7 bases that match TRBD2. The source is a girl aged 2-10 years in good health and CMV-seropositive. Sequencing was performed on PBMCs. This CDR3 is CASSPNLREPTYEQYF. DNA of the CDR3: TGTGCCAGCTCACCAAACTTGCGGGAGCCAACCTACGAGCAGTACTTC.